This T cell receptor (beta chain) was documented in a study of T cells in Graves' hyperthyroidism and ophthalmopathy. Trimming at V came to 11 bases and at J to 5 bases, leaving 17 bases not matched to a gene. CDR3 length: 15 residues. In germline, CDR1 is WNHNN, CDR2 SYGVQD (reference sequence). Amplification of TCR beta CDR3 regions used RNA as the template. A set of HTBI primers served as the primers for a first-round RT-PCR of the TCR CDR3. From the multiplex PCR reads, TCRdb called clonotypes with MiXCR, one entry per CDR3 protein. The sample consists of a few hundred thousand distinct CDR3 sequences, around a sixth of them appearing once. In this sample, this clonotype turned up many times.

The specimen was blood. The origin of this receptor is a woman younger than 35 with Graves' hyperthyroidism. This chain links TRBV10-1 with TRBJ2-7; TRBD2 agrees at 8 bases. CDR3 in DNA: TGCGCCGGCCCGGTCGCGGGAGGCCGAAAAAACGAGCAGTACTTC. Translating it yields CAGPVAGGRKNEQYF.